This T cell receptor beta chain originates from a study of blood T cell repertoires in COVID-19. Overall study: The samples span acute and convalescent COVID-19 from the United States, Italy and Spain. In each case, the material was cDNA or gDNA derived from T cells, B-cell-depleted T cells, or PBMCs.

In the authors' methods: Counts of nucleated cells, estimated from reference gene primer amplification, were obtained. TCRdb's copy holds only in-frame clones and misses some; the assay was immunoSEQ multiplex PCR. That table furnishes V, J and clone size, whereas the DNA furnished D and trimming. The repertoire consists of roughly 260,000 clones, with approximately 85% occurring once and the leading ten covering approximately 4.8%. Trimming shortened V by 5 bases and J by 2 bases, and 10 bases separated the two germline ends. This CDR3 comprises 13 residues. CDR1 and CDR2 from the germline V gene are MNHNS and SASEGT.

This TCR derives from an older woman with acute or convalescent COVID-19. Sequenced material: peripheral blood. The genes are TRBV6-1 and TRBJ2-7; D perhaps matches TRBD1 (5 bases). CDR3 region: CASSLDSTYEQYF. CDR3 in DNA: TGTGCCAGCAGTCTTGACAGTACCTACGAGCAGTACTTC.